The T cell receptor beta chain under discussion was sequenced for a study of blood T cell repertoires in COVID-19. Study-level information: Sources were T cells, B-cell-depleted T cells, or PBMCs; the material itself was cDNA or gDNA.

Under the authors' procedure: It was from reference gene primer amplification that nucleated cell counts were estimated. The method was immunoSEQ multiplex PCR; TCRdb's version includes in-frame clones alone and lacks a portion of them. V and J calls and clone size follow that table, whereas D and trimming were derived from the DNA. The sample lists roughly 200,000 clones; over 80% were seen once. The CDR3 loop spans 15 amino acids. Germline loops: CDR1 MDHEN, CDR2 SYDVKM. Trimming removed 6 bases from V and 4 bases from J; junction bases left unmatched: 7. This chain joins TRBV28 and TRBJ1-5; 9 bases fit TRBD1. The sequencing input was peripheral blood. The TCR was taken from a woman under 40 with COVID-19, enrolled during active disease. CDR3 in amino acids: CASRPQGARNQPQHF. CDR3 nucleotide sequence: TGTGCCAGCAGACCACAGGGGGCTAGGAATCAGCCCCAGCATTTT.